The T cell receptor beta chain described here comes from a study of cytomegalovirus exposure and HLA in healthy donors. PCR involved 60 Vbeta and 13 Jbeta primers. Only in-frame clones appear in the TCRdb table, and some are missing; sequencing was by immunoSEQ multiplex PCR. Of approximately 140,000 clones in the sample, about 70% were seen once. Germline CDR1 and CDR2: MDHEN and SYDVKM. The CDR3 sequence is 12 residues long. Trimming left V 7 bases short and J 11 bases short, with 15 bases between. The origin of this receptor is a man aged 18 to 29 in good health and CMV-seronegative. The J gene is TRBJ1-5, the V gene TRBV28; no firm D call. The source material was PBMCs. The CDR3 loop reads CASTNFPGSQHF. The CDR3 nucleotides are TGTGCCAGCACCAACTTTCCGGGGTCCCAGCATTTT.